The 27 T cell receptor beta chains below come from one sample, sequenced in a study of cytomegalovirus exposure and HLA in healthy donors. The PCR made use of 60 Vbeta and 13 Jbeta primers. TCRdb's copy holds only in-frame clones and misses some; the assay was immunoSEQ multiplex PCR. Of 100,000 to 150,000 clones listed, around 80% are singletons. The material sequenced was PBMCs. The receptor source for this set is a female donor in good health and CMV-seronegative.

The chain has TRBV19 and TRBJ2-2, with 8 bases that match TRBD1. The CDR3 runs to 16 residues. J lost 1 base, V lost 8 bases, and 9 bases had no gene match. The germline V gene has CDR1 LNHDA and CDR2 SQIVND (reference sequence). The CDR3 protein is CASRSPGTGNTGELFF. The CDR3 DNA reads TGTGCCAGTCGATCACCCGGGACAGGGAACACCGGGGAGCTGTTTTTT.

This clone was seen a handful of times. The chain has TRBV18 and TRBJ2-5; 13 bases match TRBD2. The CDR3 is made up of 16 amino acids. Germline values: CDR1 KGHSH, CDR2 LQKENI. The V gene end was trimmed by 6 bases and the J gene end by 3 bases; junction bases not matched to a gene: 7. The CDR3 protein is CASSPLGLAGEETQYF. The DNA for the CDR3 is TGTGCCAGCTCTCCCCTAGGACTAGCGGGAGAAGAGACCCAGTACTTC. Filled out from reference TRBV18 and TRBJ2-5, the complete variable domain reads NAGVMQNPRHLVRRRGQEARLRCSPMKGHSHVYWYRQLPEEGLKFMVYLQKENIIDESGMPKERFSAEFPKEGPSILRIQQVVRGDSAAYFCASSPLGLAGEETQYFGPGTRLLVL.

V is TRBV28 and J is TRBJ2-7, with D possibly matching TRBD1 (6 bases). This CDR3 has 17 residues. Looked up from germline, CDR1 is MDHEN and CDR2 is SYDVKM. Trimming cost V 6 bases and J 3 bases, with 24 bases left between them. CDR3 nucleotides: TGTGCCAGCAGCCCGAAAAACTCTGGACAGCTGCTCTACGAGCAGTACTTC. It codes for CASSPKNSGQLLYEQYF.

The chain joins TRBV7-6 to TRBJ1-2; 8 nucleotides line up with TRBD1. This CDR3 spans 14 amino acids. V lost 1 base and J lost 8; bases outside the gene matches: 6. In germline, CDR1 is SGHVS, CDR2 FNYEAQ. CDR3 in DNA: TGTGCCAGCAGCTTAGGAGACAGGGGCTGGGGCTACACCTTC. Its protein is CASSLGDRGWGYTF.

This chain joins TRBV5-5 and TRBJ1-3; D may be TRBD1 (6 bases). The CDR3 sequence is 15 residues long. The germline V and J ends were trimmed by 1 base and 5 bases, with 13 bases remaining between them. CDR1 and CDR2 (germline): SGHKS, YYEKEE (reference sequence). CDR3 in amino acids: CASSLSRDNRNTIYF. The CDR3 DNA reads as TGTGCCAGCAGCTTGTCTCGGGACAACCGAAACACCATATATTTT.

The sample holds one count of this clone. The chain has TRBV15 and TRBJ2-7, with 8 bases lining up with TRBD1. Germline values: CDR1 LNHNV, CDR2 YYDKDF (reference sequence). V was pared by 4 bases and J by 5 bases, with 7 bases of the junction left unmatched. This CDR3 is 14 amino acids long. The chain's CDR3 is CATSTRQGRDEQYF. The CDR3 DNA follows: TGTGCCACCAGCACGAGACAGGGGCGGGACGAGCAGTACTTC. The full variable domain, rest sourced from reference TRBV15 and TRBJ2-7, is DAMVIQNPRYQVTQFGKPVTLSCSQTLNHNVMYWYQQKSSQAPKLLFHYYDKDFNNEADTPDNFQSRRPNTSFCFLDIRSPGLGDTAMYLCATSTRQGRDEQYFGPGTRLTVT.

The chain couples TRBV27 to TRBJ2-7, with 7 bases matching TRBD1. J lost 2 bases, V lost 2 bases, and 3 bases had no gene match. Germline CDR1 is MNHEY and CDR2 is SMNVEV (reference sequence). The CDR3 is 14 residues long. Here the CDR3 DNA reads TGTGCCAGCAGTTTAGGAAGGGGGCCCTACGAGCAGTACTTC. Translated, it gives CASSLGRGPYEQYF.

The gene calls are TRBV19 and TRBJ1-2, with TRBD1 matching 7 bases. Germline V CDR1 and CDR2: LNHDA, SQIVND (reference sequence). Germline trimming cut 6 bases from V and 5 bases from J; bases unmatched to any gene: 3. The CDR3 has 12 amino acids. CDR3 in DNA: TGTGCCAGTAGCCAGGGGGAATATGGCTACACCTTC. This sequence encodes CASSQGEYGYTF.

The CDR3 sequence is CASSGRTGGSGYTF. The CDR3 DNA reads TGTGCCAGCAGCGGTAGGACAGGGGGTAGTGGCTACACCTTC. J is TRBJ1-2 and V is TRBV7-2, with 10 bases matching TRBD1. This CDR3 has 14 amino acids. Germline V gene lookup returns CDR1 SGHTA and CDR2 FQGNSA. V lost 5 bases to trimming and J lost 7 bases; unmatched junction nucleotides: 7.

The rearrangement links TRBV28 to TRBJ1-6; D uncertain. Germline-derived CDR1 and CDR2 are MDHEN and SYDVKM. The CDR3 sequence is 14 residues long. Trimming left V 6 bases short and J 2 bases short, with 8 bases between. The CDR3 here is CASRTGTYNSPLHF. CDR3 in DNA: TGTGCCAGCAGAACCGGGACCTATAATTCACCCCTCCACTTT.

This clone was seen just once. CDR3 in amino acids: CASSTRSAYNSPLHF. CDR3 nucleotides: TGTGCCAGCAGTACAAGGAGTGCCTATAATTCACCCCTCCACTTT. The V gene is TRBV27, the J gene TRBJ1-6; D unclear. This CDR3 contains 15 residues. The ends were cut back, 5 bases at V and 2 bases at J, with 10 bases in the middle. The germline gives CDR1 MNHEY, CDR2 SMNVEV (reference sequence).

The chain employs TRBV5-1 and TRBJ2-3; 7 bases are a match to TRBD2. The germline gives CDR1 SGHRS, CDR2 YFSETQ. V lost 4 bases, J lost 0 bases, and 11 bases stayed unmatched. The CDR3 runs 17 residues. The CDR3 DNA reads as TGCGCCAGCAGCAACAAGCGGGGAAGACCTAGCACAGATACGCAGTATTTT. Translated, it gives CASSNKRGRPSTDTQYF.

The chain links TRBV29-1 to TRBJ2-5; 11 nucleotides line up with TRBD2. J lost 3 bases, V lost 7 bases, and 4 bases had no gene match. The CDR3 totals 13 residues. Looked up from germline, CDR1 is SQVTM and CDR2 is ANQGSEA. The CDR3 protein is CSEVGLAEETQYF. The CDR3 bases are TGCAGCGAGGTGGGACTAGCGGAAGAGACCCAGTACTTC.

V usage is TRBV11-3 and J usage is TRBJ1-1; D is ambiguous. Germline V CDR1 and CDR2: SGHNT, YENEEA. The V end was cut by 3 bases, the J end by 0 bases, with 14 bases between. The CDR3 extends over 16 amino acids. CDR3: CASSFPGRRVNTEAFF. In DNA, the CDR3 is TGTGCCAGCAGCTTTCCGGGCCGGAGGGTGAACACTGAAGCTTTCTTT.

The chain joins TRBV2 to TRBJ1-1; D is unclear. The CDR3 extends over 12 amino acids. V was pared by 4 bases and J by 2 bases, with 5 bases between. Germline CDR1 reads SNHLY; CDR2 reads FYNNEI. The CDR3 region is CASSGLNTEAFF. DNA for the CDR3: TGTGCCAGCAGTGGTCTCAACACTGAAGCTTTCTTT.

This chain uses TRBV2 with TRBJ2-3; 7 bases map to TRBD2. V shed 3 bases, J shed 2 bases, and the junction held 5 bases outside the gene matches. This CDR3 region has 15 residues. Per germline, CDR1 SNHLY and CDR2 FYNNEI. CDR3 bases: TGTGCCAGCAGTGAGTTGCGGGGGAACACAGATACGCAGTATTTT. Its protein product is CASSELRGNTDTQYF.

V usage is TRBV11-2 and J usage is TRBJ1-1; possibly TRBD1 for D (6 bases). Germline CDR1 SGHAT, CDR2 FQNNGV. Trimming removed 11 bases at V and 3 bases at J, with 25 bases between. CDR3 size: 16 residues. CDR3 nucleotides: TGTGCCGTCCTGACGGGGAGGGGGTTGGGGGACACTGAAGCTTTCTTT. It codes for CAVLTGRGLGDTEAFF.

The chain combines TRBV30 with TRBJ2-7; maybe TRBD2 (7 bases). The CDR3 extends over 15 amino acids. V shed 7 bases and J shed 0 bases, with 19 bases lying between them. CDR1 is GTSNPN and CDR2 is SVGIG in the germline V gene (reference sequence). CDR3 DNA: TGTGCCTTGACAAGGGGGGGGTCTAGCTCCTACGAGCAGTACTTC. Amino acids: CALTRGGSSSYEQYF. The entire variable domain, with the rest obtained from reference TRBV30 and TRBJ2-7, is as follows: SQTIHQWPATLVQPVGSPLSLECTVEGTSNPNLYWYRQAAGRGLQLLFYSVGIGQISSEVPQNLSASRPQDRQFILSSKKLLLSDSGFYLCALTRGGSSSYEQYFGPGTRLTVT.

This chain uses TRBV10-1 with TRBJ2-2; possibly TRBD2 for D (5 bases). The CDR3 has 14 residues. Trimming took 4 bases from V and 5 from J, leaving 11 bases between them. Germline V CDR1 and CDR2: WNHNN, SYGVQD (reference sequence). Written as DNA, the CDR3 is TGCGCCAGCAGTGCCCGGGGTGATACCGGGGAGCTGTTTTTT. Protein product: CASSARGDTGELFF.

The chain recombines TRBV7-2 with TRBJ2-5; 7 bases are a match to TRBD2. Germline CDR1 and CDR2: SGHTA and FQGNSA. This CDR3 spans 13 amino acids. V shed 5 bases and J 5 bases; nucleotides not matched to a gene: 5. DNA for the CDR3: TGTGCCAGCAGCCCCGGGAGGCGTGAGACCCAGTACTTC. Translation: CASSPGRRETQYF.

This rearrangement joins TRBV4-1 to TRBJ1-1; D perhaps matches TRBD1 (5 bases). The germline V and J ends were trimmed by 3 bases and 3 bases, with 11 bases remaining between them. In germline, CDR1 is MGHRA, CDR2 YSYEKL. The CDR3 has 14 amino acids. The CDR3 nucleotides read TGCGCCAGCAGCCACGCCGACAGAGACACTGAAGCTTTCTTT. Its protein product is CASSHADRDTEAFF.

The chain's CDR3 is CASGQSTGWYTEAFF. The CDR3 DNA follows: TGTGCTAGTGGTCAATCGACAGGATGGTACACTGAAGCTTTCTTT. The chain has TRBV12-5 and TRBJ1-1; possibly TRBD1 for D (6 bases). The germline V and J ends were trimmed by 5 bases and 3 bases, with 16 bases remaining between them. CDR1 is LGHNT and CDR2 is FRNRAP in the germline V gene. The CDR3 loop spans 15 amino acids.

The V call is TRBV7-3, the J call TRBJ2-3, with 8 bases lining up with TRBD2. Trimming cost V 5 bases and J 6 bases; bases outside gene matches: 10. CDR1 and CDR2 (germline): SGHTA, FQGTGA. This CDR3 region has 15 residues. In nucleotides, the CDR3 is TGTGCCAGCAGCCCCCGGGGGGGCAAAAGGGATACGCAGTATTTT. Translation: CASSPRGGKRDTQYF.

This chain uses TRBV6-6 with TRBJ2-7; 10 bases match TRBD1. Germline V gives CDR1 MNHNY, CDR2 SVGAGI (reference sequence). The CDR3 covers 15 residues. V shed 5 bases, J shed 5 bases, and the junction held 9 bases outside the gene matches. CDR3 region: CASSKRPGTGDEQYF. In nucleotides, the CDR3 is TGTGCCAGCAGTAAGCGTCCCGGGACAGGGGACGAGCAGTACTTC.

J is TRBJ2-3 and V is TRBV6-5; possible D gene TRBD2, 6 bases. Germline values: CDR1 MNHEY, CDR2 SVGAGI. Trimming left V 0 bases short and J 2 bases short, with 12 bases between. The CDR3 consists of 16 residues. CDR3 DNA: TGTGCCAGCAGTTACTCGGAGGGATGGCCCACAGATACGCAGTATTTT. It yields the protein CASSYSEGWPTDTQYF.

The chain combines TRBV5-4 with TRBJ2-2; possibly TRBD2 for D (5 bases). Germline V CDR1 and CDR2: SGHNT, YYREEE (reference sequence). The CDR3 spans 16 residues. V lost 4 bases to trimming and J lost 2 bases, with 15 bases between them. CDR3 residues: CASSPPEGLNTGELFF. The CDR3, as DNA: TGTGCCAGCAGCCCCCCCGAGGGCTTAAACACCGGGGAGCTGTTTTTT.

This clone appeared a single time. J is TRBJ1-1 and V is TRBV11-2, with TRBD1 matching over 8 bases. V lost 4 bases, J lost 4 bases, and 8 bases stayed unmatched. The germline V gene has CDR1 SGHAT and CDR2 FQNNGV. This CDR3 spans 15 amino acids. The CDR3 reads CASSWTGSVGTEAFF. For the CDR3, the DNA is TGTGCCAGCAGCTGGACAGGGAGTGTAGGCACTGAAGCTTTCTTT.